The clone carrying this TCR beta chain was observed many times. The germline V gene encodes CDR1 MGHRA and CDR2 YSYEKL. The V segment lost 4 bases and the J segment 3 bases; nucleotides outside the gene matches: 6. The CDR3 is 14 residues long. Alpha and beta chains were covered, as first-strand cDNA relied on TRAV- and TRBV-specific primers. The TCRs were subjected to amplification over about 19 PCR cycles employing a constant-region primer in conjunction with a V-primer adapter. Through in vitro transcription, the mRNA that had been isolated was amplified. TCRdb used MiXCR to reprocess the reads, holding one entry per CDR3 protein. The repertoire consists of some 85,000 distinct CDR3 sequences, with under 20% occurring once and the leading ten covering about 5.5%. Time point of the sample: before trial treatment. Low-dose radiotherapy and low-dose cyclophosphamide, together with aspirin, ipilimumab and nivolumab, were given to donors.

These data are taken from a study of low-dose radiotherapy and immunotherapy resistance in tumors. Background on the study: Every two weeks patients got nivolumab 240 mg flat dose, plus ipilimumab 1 mg/kg every six weeks, intravenously. Every two weeks, cyclophosphamide 200 mg/m2 was infused one day before radiation plus immunotherapy.

The material was PBMCs, obtained before treatment. This receptor was identified in a male donor with prostate cancer. This chain uses TRBV4-1 with TRBJ2-7; 7 bases map to TRBD1. The CDR3: CASSPGQASYEQYF. The DNA for the CDR3 is TGCGCCAGCAGCCCAGGACAGGCCAGCTACGAGCAGTACTTC.